Detailed here is one T cell receptor (beta chain). This entry belongs to a study of blood T cell repertoires in COVID-19. Looked up from germline, CDR1 is ENHRY and CDR2 is SYGVKD. The V segment lost 4 bases and the J segment 1 base; nucleotides outside the gene matches: 6. The CDR3 sequence is 15 residues long. Here immunoSEQ multiplex PCR was the method, and the copy in TCRdb shows in-frame clones only, minus some. The data contain 250,000 to 350,000 clones, roughly 83% of them seen just once; the ten biggest clones take up about 1.6%. The genes are TRBV10-3 and TRBJ2-7; 8 bases map to TRBD2. The sequence derives from a human donor with COVID-19, enrolled during active disease. The donor label of this sample is uncertain. The source material was peripheral blood. For the CDR3, the DNA is TGTGCCATCAGTGGGCGACTAGCGTCTTCCTACGAGCAGTACTTC. Residues: CAISGRLASSYEQYF.